The 8 T cell receptor beta chains below were found in one sample sequenced in a study of shared clonotypes between healthy human individuals (dated by TCRdb to about 2020). CD8 naive samples were CD45RO-negative cells positively selected for CCR7, giving a CD45RA+CCR7+ population that excluded TemRA cells. The receptor library was made with the immunoSEQ multiplex PCR assay. TCRdb's version of the immuneACCESS table is confined to in-frame rearrangements and falls short of the full clone set. An unresolved V gene accounts for under half of the shortfall where checked; the remainder is of unknown origin. A total of around 600,000 clones appear in this sample, roughly 95% of them only once. The biggest ten clones account for about 0.11% of the sample. Sequenced input: naive CD8+ T cells sorted from blood. In light of the paper, this sample's cell subset or site label describes: CD45RA+CCR7+. These receptors were obtained from a woman in her thirties in good health.

The table lists this clone with a few counts. The V gene is TRBV19, the J gene TRBJ2-2; D ambiguous. Deletions cut 3 bases from V and 7 bases from J, with 9 bases between. Germline V gives CDR1 LNHDA, CDR2 SQIVND (reference sequence). The CDR3 has 13 residues. The CDR3 nucleotides read TGTGCCAGTAGTATGGTACCCGGCGGGGAGCTGTTTTTT. Translating gives CASSMVPGGELFF.

The chain carries TRBV15 and TRBJ2-7, with 9 bases lining up with TRBD2. The CDR3 is made up of 15 amino acids. V shed 1 base, J shed 4 bases, and the junction held 5 bases outside the gene matches. The germline gives CDR1 LNHNV, CDR2 YYDKDF (reference sequence). CDR3 in amino acids: CATSRAVAGDYEQYF. The CDR3 coding sequence is TGTGCCACCAGCAGAGCGGTAGCGGGAGATTACGAGCAGTACTTC.

This clone appeared once. The V and J genes are TRBV15 and TRBJ1-5, with D possibly being TRBD1 (5 bases). The germline V gene has CDR1 LNHNV and CDR2 YYDKDF (reference sequence). V was shortened by 3 bases and J by 6 bases, with 9 bases between the two germline ends. The CDR3 has 13 residues. The CDR3 protein is CATSRGRGQPQHF. CDR3 DNA: TGTGCCACCAGCAGGGGACGGGGTCAGCCCCAGCATTTT.

The chain couples TRBV7-3 to TRBJ2-2; 8 bases line up with TRBD1. Germline trimming cut 5 bases from V and 1 base from J; bases unmatched to any gene: 12. The CDR3 is 18 amino acids. CDR1 is SGHTA and CDR2 is FQGTGA in the germline V gene. The CDR3 sequence: CASSQRDRGKENTGELFF. CDR3 DNA: TGTGCCAGCAGCCAAAGAGACAGGGGAAAGGAGAACACCGGGGAGCTGTTTTTT.

Details on this clone: The sample contains more than one DNA sequence encoding this CDR3. V gene TRBV9 combines with J gene TRBJ2-2; D may be TRBD2 (6 bases). The CDR3 runs 15 residues. V was clipped by 1 base and J by 0 bases, with 7 bases between them. Per germline, CDR1 SGDLS and CDR2 YYNGEE. This CDR3 is CASSVSGSNTGELFF. Written as DNA, the CDR3 is TGTGCCAGCAGCGTAAGCGGGTCGAACACCGGGGAGCTGTTTTTT.

This sequence joins TRBV2 and TRBJ2-3, with D possibly matching TRBD2 (6 bases). Germline CDR1 and CDR2: SNHLY and FYNNEI. This CDR3 is built from 15 residues. Trimming shortened V by 6 bases and J by 0 bases, and 13 bases separated the two germline ends. CDR3 in DNA: TGTGCCAGCAGACCGAGCGGGCTCAGCACAGATACGCAGTATTTT. This codes for CASRPSGLSTDTQYF.

This rearrangement joins TRBV5-1 to TRBJ2-7; D tentatively fits TRBD1 or TRBD2 (5 bases each). The CDR3 consists of 15 residues. With 2 bases removed from V and 3 bases from J, the gap between germline ends came to 15 bases. Germline V gene lookup returns CDR1 SGHRS and CDR2 YFSETQ. The CDR3 nucleotides are TGCGCCAGCAGCTTCGAGGGGCCCCCAGTCTACGAGCAGTACTTC. It specifies CASSFEGPPVYEQYF.

This clone was seen just once. The chain uses TRBV4-1 and TRBJ2-7, with D possibly being TRBD2 (6 bases). V was clipped by 3 bases and J by 0 bases, with 9 bases between them. This CDR3 spans 14 amino acids. Per germline, CDR1 MGHRA and CDR2 YSYEKL. CDR3 coding DNA: TGCGCCAGCAGCCACACCGGGAGCTCCTACGAGCAGTACTTC. It codes for CASSHTGSSYEQYF.